Following are 13 T cell receptor beta chains from one sample sequenced in a study of identical twins. TCRdb re-derived calls from the 5' RACE reads in MiXCR, one entry per CDR3 protein. The sample has hundreds of thousands of distinct CDR3 sequences, 21% seen once. This same sample was also taken into another study, of T cells expressing NK-cell markers.

The specimen sequenced was PBMCs. These receptors originate from a woman between 18 and 30 years old in good health.

The V call is TRBV5-6, the J call TRBJ2-2; D ambiguous. V was trimmed by 0 bases and J by 10 bases, leaving 25 bases between them. The CDR3 totals 18 residues. CDR1 and CDR2 (germline): SGHDT, YYEEEE. DNA of the CDR3: TGTGCCAGCAGCTTGGACTCCCGAAGACTCACACCGGGTTCGGAGCTGTTTTTT. It yields the protein CASSLDSRRLTPGSELFF.

This clonotype was detected a few times. Written as DNA, the CDR3 is TGTGCCAGCAGTGATAGAAGGGGACAAAATGGCTACACCTTC. This encodes CASSDRRGQNGYTF. The chain joins TRBV6-1 to TRBJ1-2, with a possible D match to TRBD1 (6 bases). Trimming took 3 bases from V and 6 from J, leaving 14 bases between them. This CDR3 is built from 14 residues. CDR1 is MNHNS and CDR2 is SASEGT in the germline V gene.

This clonotype was recorded many times. The CDR3 spells CSVEEGLAAYNEQFF. For the CDR3, the DNA is TGCAGCGTTGAGGAGGGACTAGCGGCCTACAATGAGCAGTTCTTC. V is TRBV29-1 and J is TRBJ2-1; 11 nucleotides agree with TRBD2. The germline V gene encodes CDR1 SQVTM and CDR2 ANQGSEA. The V gene end was trimmed by 3 bases and the J gene end by 2 bases; junction bases not matched to a gene: 3. The length of the CDR3 is 15 residues.

This rearrangement joins TRBV7-2 to TRBJ2-1; D ambiguous. The germline CDR1 and CDR2 sequences are SGHTA and FQGNSA. The germline V and J ends were trimmed by 5 bases and 10 bases, with 12 bases remaining between them. The CDR3 length is 12 residues. In DNA form, the CDR3 reads TGTGCCAGCAGCCAAGGACCCACCGAGCAGTTCTTC. This sequence encodes CASSQGPTEQFF.

The chain recombines TRBV12-3 or TRBV12-4 with TRBJ2-5, with a weak D call TRBD2 (5 bases). The V end lost 4 bases, the J end lost 5 bases, and 14 bases lay between the germline ends. This CDR3 is built from 14 residues. CDR3 sequence: CASSWRTSGETQYF. CDR3 sequence (DNA): TGTGCCAGCAGTTGGAGGACCTCTGGGGAGACCCAGTACTTC.

This clonotype was seen a handful of times. One end of the junction fails to match germline, which may point to a read error. The CDR3, as DNA: TGTGCCAGCAGTCCCCGGTTTGGACAGGGCCAAGGGACCCAGTACTTC. It yields the protein CASSPRFGQGQGTQYF. The V and J genes are TRBV12-3 or TRBV12-4 and TRBJ2-5; 8 bases are shared with TRBD1. CDR3 length: 16 amino acids.

This chain links TRBV9 with TRBJ2-5; 12 bases line up with TRBD2. The CDR3 extends over 16 amino acids. The V segment lost 4 bases and the J segment 7 bases; nucleotides outside the gene matches: 11. Germline V CDR1 and CDR2: SGDLS, YYNGEE. The CDR3 nucleotides read TGTGCCAGCAGCCTTGGACTAGCGGGGTCCGACGGGACCCAGTACTTC. Amino acid sequence: CASSLGLAGSDGTQYF.

The chain recombines TRBV5-6 with TRBJ2-3; TRBD2 aligns across 7 bases. The germline V gene has CDR1 SGHDT and CDR2 YYEEEE. Unmatched junction bases numbered 8, after V lost 0 bases and J lost 4 bases. The CDR3 is 16 residues long. The CDR3 DNA follows: TGTGCCAGCAGCTTGGAGGTATCGGCGGGGGCAGATACGCAGTATTTT. Translating it yields CASSLEVSAGADTQYF.

The J gene is TRBJ2-2, the V gene TRBV7-9; D might be TRBD2 (6 bases). The CDR3 is 17 residues long. Trimming shortened V by 2 bases and J by 2 bases, and 15 bases separated the two germline ends. Looked up from germline, CDR1 is SEHNR and CDR2 is FQNEAQ (reference sequence). CDR3 sequence (DNA): TGTGCCAGCAGCTTATATCGCGGGGCTCTTAACACCGGGGAGCTGTTTTTT. Translated: CASSLYRGALNTGELFF.

This chain connects TRBV9 to TRBJ2-7; weak D call: TRBD2 (6 bases). The germline CDR1 and CDR2 sequences are SGDLS and YYNGEE. Trimming took off 2 bases at V and 3 bases at J, with 12 bases between the two ends. The CDR3 runs 14 residues. The CDR3 nucleotides read TGTGCCAGCAGCGTGGCTAGCGAGGACTACGAGCAGTACTTC. Translated, it gives CASSVASEDYEQYF.

The table lists this clonotype with a few counts. The chain links TRBV20-1 to TRBJ1-2, with D perhaps matching TRBD1 (6 bases). The CDR3 covers 14 residues. Germline lookup yields CDR1 DFQATT and CDR2 SNEGSKA (reference sequence). The V and J ends lost 7 bases and 4 bases respectively, with 19 bases between them. CDR3 bases: TGCAGTGGGGGCTCCGGGGGCAGGGGCTATGGCTACACCTTC. Its translation: CSGGSGGRGYGYTF.

This clonotype was observed a few times. The chain has TRBV30 and TRBJ1-5; possibly TRBD1 for D (6 bases). The germline V and J ends were trimmed by 4 bases and 2 bases, with 15 bases remaining between them. This CDR3 has 15 residues. CDR1 is GTSNPN, CDR2 SVGIG, per germline (reference sequence). CDR3 in amino acids: CAWNQGGGRNQPQHF. CDR3 sequence (DNA): TGTGCCTGGAATCAGGGAGGGGGTCGCAATCAGCCCCAGCATTTT.

J is TRBJ2-2 and V is TRBV5-4; D is possibly TRBD1 or TRBD2 (5 bases each). V gave up 5 bases and J gave up 6 bases, with 8 bases separating them. CDR3 size: 12 residues. Germline CDR1 is SGHNT and CDR2 is YYREEE (reference sequence). CDR3: CASRGESGELFF. CDR3 DNA sequence: TGTGCCAGCAGGGGGGAGTCCGGGGAGCTGTTTTTT.